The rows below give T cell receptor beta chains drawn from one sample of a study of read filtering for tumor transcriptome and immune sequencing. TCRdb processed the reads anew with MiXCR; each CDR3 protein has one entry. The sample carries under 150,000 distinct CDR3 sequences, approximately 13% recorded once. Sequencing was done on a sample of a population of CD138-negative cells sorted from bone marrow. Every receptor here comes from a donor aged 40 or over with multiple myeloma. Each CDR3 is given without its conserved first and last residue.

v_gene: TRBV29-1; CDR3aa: SVEGYQETQY
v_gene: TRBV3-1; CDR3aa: ASSSGSPNEQF
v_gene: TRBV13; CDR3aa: ASSSGLGWNEQF
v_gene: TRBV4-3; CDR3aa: ASSQSRSRAGGSDEQF
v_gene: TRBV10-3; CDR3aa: AITDTGELF
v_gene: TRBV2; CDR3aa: ASKTSQGASYEQY
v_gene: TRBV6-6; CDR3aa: ASSADTYNEQF
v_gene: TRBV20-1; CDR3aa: SAREFRDTGELF
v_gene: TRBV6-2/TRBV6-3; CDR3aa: ASSPSYEQY
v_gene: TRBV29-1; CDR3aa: SVGGQDTGELF
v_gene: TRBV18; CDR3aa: ASSLAIVEDTEAF
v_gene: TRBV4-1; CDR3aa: ASSQVPGQVSGANVLT
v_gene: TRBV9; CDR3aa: ASSVNAGELI
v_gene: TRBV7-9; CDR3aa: ASSATGTGAWDTQY
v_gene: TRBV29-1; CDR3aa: GSLNAGGLEETQY
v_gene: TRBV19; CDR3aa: ATQRGSSYEQY
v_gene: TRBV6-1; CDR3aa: ASSEMGTLFH
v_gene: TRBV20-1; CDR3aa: SARDPRLRETQY